This record concerns one T cell receptor (beta chain) sequence. Its antigen is still unknown. Base qualities are not recorded, but no much larger clone differs from it by a single base. The data are from a study of T cell changes during pregnancy in multiple sclerosis (dated by TCRdb to about 2019). For the wider study: The study examined how the T cell repertoire changed over the course of pregnancy in women with multiple sclerosis.

CDR1 SEHNR and CDR2 FQNEAQ are derived from the germline V gene (reference sequence). The CDR3 contains 15 residues, cysteine and phenylalanine counted. The entry retains the CDR3 DNA only, 45 bases that are in frame from base 1. The germline V and J ends show losses of 5 bases and 5 bases respectively, and no gene match explains 9 bases of the junction. Library method: the immunoSEQ multiplex PCR assay. Entries here come from immuneACCESS through TCRdb and include only in-frame sequences with V and J called. Some clones fail to appear in such tables; in the studies checked, an unresolved V gene covers under half of the shortfall, and the cause of the remainder is unknown. The sample table records around 130,000 clones; roughly 95% of these occur just once. Clones ranked in the top ten supply about 0.42% of the sample.

This clonotype originated in a female donor with multiple sclerosis, enrolled in a pregnancy study. The sample in question was peripheral blood, obtained after pregnancy. The rearranged chain carries TRBV7-9 and TRBJ1-1; the central 9 bases match TRBD1. Read as DNA, the sequence is TGTGCCAGCAGCGAAGCACAGGGGGCGCAGACTGAAGCTTTCTTT. Translated, it gives CASSEAQGAQTEAFF.